This T cell receptor beta chain was retrieved from a study of technical replicates of blood from a few donors. This CDR3 has 13 residues. V was shortened by 6 bases and J by 4 bases, with 12 bases between the two germline ends. CDR1 and CDR2 (germline): SNHLY, FYNNEI. Clones were sequenced by immunoSEQ multiplex PCR, and TCRdb holds only the in-frame ones, with some missing. This table holds tens of thousands of clones, about 92% found once. J is TRBJ1-2 and V is TRBV2; D is ambiguous. The sample taken for sequencing was T cells isolated from PBMCs. The source is a human donor in good health. The CDR3 spells CASRIQTSYGYTF. The CDR3 nucleotides are TGTGCCAGCAGAATACAGACCTCCTATGGCTACACCTTC.